This passage covers 30 T cell receptor beta chains from one sample sequenced in a study of cytomegalovirus exposure and HLA in healthy donors. PCR employed 60 Vbeta and 13 Jbeta primers. TCRdb's copy holds only in-frame clones and misses some; the assay was immunoSEQ multiplex PCR. The sample has some 150,000 clones; roughly 80% are singletons. Sample: PBMCs. These receptors originate from a man between 35 and 55 years old in good health and CMV-seronegative.

The rearrangement joins TRBV10-2 to TRBJ2-3; no clear D. Germline values: CDR1 WSHSY, CDR2 SAAADI. This CDR3 spans 15 amino acids. V lost 0 bases to trimming and J lost 2 bases, with 9 bases between them. The CDR3: CASSESPGFTDTQYF. The DNA of the CDR3 is TGCGCCAGCAGTGAGTCCCCGGGTTTCACAGATACGCAGTATTTT.

This rearrangement joins TRBV5-1 to TRBJ2-1, with 8 positions matching TRBD2. Germline lookup yields CDR1 SGHRS and CDR2 YFSETQ. The CDR3 contains 13 residues. J was trimmed by 13 bases and V by 0 bases; bases with no gene match: 6. CDR3: CASSLEGGGRQFF. The CDR3 DNA reads as TGCGCCAGCAGCTTGGAAGGCGGGGGGAGACAGTTCTTC.

The table lists this clone with a count of one. The chain combines TRBV4-1 with TRBJ2-1; maybe TRBD2 (5 bases). The germline gives CDR1 MGHRA, CDR2 YSYEKL. The V and J ends lost 5 bases and 8 bases respectively, with 13 bases between them. The CDR3 spans 13 residues. The CDR3 bases are TGCGCCAGCAGCAGACCTGGAGGCTATGAGCAGTTCTTC. Translating it yields CASSRPGGYEQFF.

V and J are TRBV7-8 and TRBJ2-7; 8 bases map to TRBD2. The CDR3 runs to 14 residues. Looked up from germline, CDR1 is SGHVS and CDR2 is FQNEAQ. The V and J ends lost 0 bases and 3 bases, in that order; junction bases with no gene match: 1. CDR3 nucleotides: TGTGCCAGCAGCTTAGCTACTAGCGGCTACGAGCAGTACTTC. This sequence encodes CASSLATSGYEQYF.

The rearrangement uses TRBV6-5 and TRBJ1-6; 7 positions match TRBD1. V was pared by 4 bases and J by 10 bases, with 4 bases of the junction left unmatched. The CDR3 consists of 13 residues. Germline CDR1 is MNHEY and CDR2 is SVGAGI. The CDR3 loop is CASSWGQKSPLHF. CDR3 nucleotides: TGTGCCAGCAGTTGGGGACAGAAGTCACCCCTCCACTTT.

The V call is TRBV7-2, the J call TRBJ2-2; the D is unclear. Trimming shortened V by 6 bases and J by 5 bases, and 10 bases separated the two germline ends. This CDR3 is built from 13 residues. From germline, CDR1 is SGHTA and CDR2 FQGNSA. The CDR3 nucleotides read TGTGCCAGCAGTCCCGTACGGACCGGGGAGCTGTTTTTT. This encodes CASSPVRTGELFF. The entire variable domain, with the rest obtained from reference TRBV7-2 and TRBJ2-2, is as follows: GAGVSQSPSNKVTEKGKDVELRCDPISGHTALYWYRQSLGQGLEFLIYFQGNSAPDKSGLPSDRFSAERTGGSVSTLTIQRTQQEDSAVYLCASSPVRTGELFFGEGSRLTVL.

The rearrangement joins TRBV19 to TRBJ1-2, with 8 bases fitting TRBD1. CDR3 length: 15 amino acids. Germline assignment: CDR1 LNHDA and CDR2 SQIVND (reference sequence). The V and J ends lost 7 bases and 7 bases, in that order; junction bases with no gene match: 14. CDR3 region: CASTNSPDRGTGYTF. The CDR3 DNA sequence: TGTGCCAGTACAAACAGCCCAGACAGGGGCACTGGCTACACCTTC.

This chain links TRBV5-4 with TRBJ2-3; 7 bases are a match to TRBD2. This CDR3 has 16 amino acids. The J segment lost 5 bases and the V segment lost 7 bases, leaving 16 bases of the junction unmatched. Germline CDR1 reads SGHNT; CDR2 reads YYREEE (reference sequence). The CDR3 loop reads CASASGPLADVDTQYF. DNA of the CDR3: TGTGCCAGCGCCTCAGGCCCCCTAGCGGACGTAGATACGCAGTATTTT.

A few counts support this clone. This chain uses TRBV5-4 with TRBJ2-5; 10 positions agree with TRBD1. This CDR3 has 16 amino acids. Trimming at V came to 0 bases and at J to 10 bases, leaving 12 bases not matched to a gene. Germline V CDR1 and CDR2: SGHNT, YYREEE (reference sequence). The CDR3 is CASSLGGGDRGFLQYF. CDR3 DNA sequence: TGTGCCAGCAGCTTGGGTGGTGGGGACAGGGGATTTCTCCAGTACTTC.

V usage is TRBV2 and J usage is TRBJ2-7, with no clear D. V lost 7 bases, J lost 7 bases, and 17 bases lay in between. Germline V gene lookup returns CDR1 SNHLY and CDR2 FYNNEI. The CDR3 totals 13 residues. This chain's CDR3 is CASILASRSEQYF. CDR3 bases: TGTGCCAGCATTTTAGCCTCGAGGAGTGAGCAGTACTTC. The full variable domain, in which reference TRBV2 and TRBJ2-7 provide the parts outside the CDR3, is EPEVTQTPSHQVTQMGQEVILRCVPISNHLYFYWYRQILGQKVEFLVSFYNNEISEKSEIFDDQFSVERPDGSNFTLKIRSTKLEDSAMYFCASILASRSEQYFGPGTRLTVT.

The sample holds one count of this clone. The J gene is TRBJ2-3, the V gene TRBV7-8, with 9 bases matching TRBD1. Trimming cost V 2 bases and J 1 base; bases outside gene matches: 10. Looked up from germline, CDR1 is SGHVS and CDR2 is FQNEAQ. The CDR3 sequence is 18 residues long. CDR3 region: CASSLLGTGYRGTDTQYF. The CDR3 DNA follows: TGTGCCAGCAGCTTATTGGGGACAGGGTATCGAGGCACAGATACGCAGTATTTT.

The chain combines TRBV28 with TRBJ2-1; the match to TRBD2 covers 10 bases. With 7 bases clipped from V and 7 bases from J, the junction kept 10 bases outside the gene matches. This CDR3 spans 15 amino acids. Germline CDR1 and CDR2: MDHEN and SYDVKM. This CDR3 reads CASTTLSGGWNEQFF. The DNA for the CDR3 is TGTGCCAGCACCACCCTTAGCGGGGGGTGGAATGAGCAGTTCTTC.

This clone came up once. The V gene is TRBV14, the J gene TRBJ1-1; tentative D call: TRBD1 (5 bases). V shed 1 base and J shed 2 bases, with 11 bases lying between them. Germline CDR1 SGHDN, CDR2 FVKESK. The CDR3 has 15 amino acids. The CDR3 here is CASSQVGQPNTEAFF. In DNA, the CDR3 is TGTGCCAGCAGCCAAGTCGGACAACCCAACACTGAAGCTTTCTTT.

The chain employs TRBV2 and TRBJ2-5, with 8 bases that match TRBD1. V trimming: 10 bases; J trimming: 1 base; junction bases outside the gene matches: 8. This CDR3 spans 14 amino acids. CDR1 and CDR2 (germline): SNHLY, FYNNEI. The chain's CDR3 is CAIDRGDGQETQYF. For the CDR3, the DNA is TGTGCCATCGACAGGGGAGATGGCCAAGAGACCCAGTACTTC.

The chain is built from TRBV9 and TRBJ2-5; D is ambiguous. This CDR3 comprises 14 residues. Germline V gene lookup returns CDR1 SGDLS and CDR2 YYNGEE. Trimming shortened V by 3 bases and J by 5 bases, and 14 bases separated the two germline ends. The CDR3 nucleotides read TGTGCCAGCAGCGGAGGATCTCCCCTGGAGACCCAGTACTTC. As protein: CASSGGSPLETQYF.

This sequence joins TRBV7-6 and TRBJ2-7; 9 bases are a match to TRBD1. The CDR3 is 14 residues long. Trimming removed 3 bases from V and 5 bases from J; junction bases left unmatched: 5. Germline V gene data show CDR1 as SGHVS and CDR2 as FNYEAQ. The CDR3 spells CASSLGTGYNEQYF. In DNA form, the CDR3 reads TGTGCCAGCAGCTTGGGGACAGGGTATAACGAGCAGTACTTC.

The chain has TRBV2 and TRBJ1-5; a weak D match, TRBD1 (5 bases). The CDR3 is made up of 14 amino acids. CDR1 and CDR2 (germline): SNHLY, FYNNEI. The germline V and J ends were trimmed by 2 bases and 7 bases, with 12 bases remaining between them. The CDR3: CASSELGVGQPQHF. CDR3 coding DNA: TGTGCCAGCAGTGAATTAGGGGTCGGACAGCCCCAGCATTTT.

The rearrangement links TRBV7-2 to TRBJ2-3, with 8 bases matching TRBD1. The CDR3 has 17 amino acids. Germline trimming cut 6 bases from V and 5 bases from J; bases unmatched to any gene: 16. Germline V gives CDR1 SGHTA, CDR2 FQGNSA. The CDR3 DNA follows: TGTGCCAGCAGTCCCTGGGGCAGGGGGCCCAGGGAAGATACGCAGTATTTT. Its translation: CASSPWGRGPREDTQYF. Based on the CDR3 plus reference TRBV7-2 and TRBJ2-3, the full variable domain is GAGVSQSPSNKVTEKGKDVELRCDPISGHTALYWYRQSLGQGLEFLIYFQGNSAPDKSGLPSDRFSAERTGGSVSTLTIQRTQQEDSAVYLCASSPWGRGPREDTQYFGPGTRLTVL.

The V and J genes are TRBV11-2 and TRBJ2-7; D is perhaps TRBD2 (6 bases). The CDR3 covers 13 residues. Germline loops: CDR1 SGHAT, CDR2 FQNNGV. V lost 5 bases to trimming and J lost 6 bases, with 14 bases between them. CDR3 in amino acids: CASSPRDWGEQYF. In DNA form, the CDR3 reads TGTGCCAGCAGCCCCCGGGACTGGGGCGAGCAGTACTTC. Drawing the rest from reference TRBV11-2 and TRBJ2-7, the complete variable domain is EAGVAQSPRYKIIEKRQSVAFWCNPISGHATLYWYQQILGQGPKLLIQFQNNGVVDDSQLPKDRFSAERLKGVDSTLKIQPAKLEDSAVYLCASSPRDWGEQYFGPGTRLTVT.

This clone was seen more than once but under ten times. V usage is TRBV5-1 and J usage is TRBJ1-1; D may be TRBD1 (6 bases). CDR3 size: 17 residues. Germline V lookup: CDR1 SGHRS, CDR2 YFSETQ. Trimming removed 2 bases at V and 5 bases at J, with 22 bases between. The CDR3 is CASSFYTSGTPLTEAFF. The CDR3 DNA is TGCGCCAGCAGCTTCTACACCTCCGGGACACCCTTAACTGAAGCTTTCTTT.

The V call is TRBV7-2, the J call TRBJ1-5; D may be TRBD1 (5 bases). Germline V gene lookup returns CDR1 SGHTA and CDR2 FQGNSA. The CDR3 has 13 residues. V lost 3 bases and J 5 bases, leaving 8 bases between the germline ends. The chain's CDR3 is CASSFRGDQPQHF. Here the CDR3 DNA reads TGTGCCAGCAGCTTTCGGGGGGATCAGCCCCAGCATTTT.

The chain recombines TRBV7-2 with TRBJ1-5; 9 bases are a match to TRBD1. V lost 5 bases and J lost 8; bases outside the gene matches: 7. Germline CDR1 reads SGHTA; CDR2 reads FQGNSA. The CDR3 has 14 amino acids. The CDR3 DNA is TGTGCCAGCAGCCCGAACAGGGGGCGAGAGCCCCAGCATTTT. This encodes CASSPNRGREPQHF.

This chain joins TRBV4-3 and TRBJ1-1, with D uncertain. The CDR3 has 13 amino acids. From germline, CDR1 is LGHNA and CDR2 YSLEER. The germline V and J ends were trimmed by 0 bases and 8 bases, with 10 bases remaining between them. The CDR3 nucleotides are TGCGCCAGCAGCCAAGATAGAGGTTTGGAAGCTTTCTTT. It encodes CASSQDRGLEAFF.

The rearrangement uses TRBV18 and TRBJ2-2; TRBD2 might be the D (5 bases). The CDR3 has 15 residues. In germline, CDR1 is KGHSH, CDR2 LQKENI. Trimming stripped 3 bases from V and 2 bases from J, with 10 bases between. The DNA for the CDR3 is TGTGCCAGCTCACCCTGGACTGTAAACACCGGGGAGCTGTTTTTT. As protein: CASSPWTVNTGELFF.

V usage is TRBV5-1 and J usage is TRBJ2-7, with TRBD1 as a possible D gene (5 bases). Trimming removed 4 bases at V and 3 bases at J, with 14 bases between. Germline loops: CDR1 SGHRS, CDR2 YFSETQ. This CDR3 spans 14 amino acids. The CDR3: CASSPDSWGYEQYF. CDR3 in DNA: TGCGCCAGCAGCCCCGACAGTTGGGGCTACGAGCAGTACTTC.

This clone was counted once. V gene TRBV14 combines with J gene TRBJ2-3; D is possibly TRBD1 (5 bases). Trimming took off 1 base at V and 4 bases at J, with 24 bases between the two ends. CDR1 is SGHDN and CDR2 is FVKESK in the germline V gene. The length of the CDR3 is 19 residues. CDR3 loop: CASSQAQAPLVRVADTQYF. The DNA of the CDR3 is TGTGCCAGCAGCCAAGCACAGGCACCCCTTGTTCGGGTTGCAGATACGCAGTATTTT.

V gene TRBV5-1 combines with J gene TRBJ2-7; TRBD1 is a possible D gene (7 bases). Germline values: CDR1 SGHRS, CDR2 YFSETQ. Deletions cut 3 bases from V and 8 bases from J, with 21 bases between. This CDR3 has 15 residues. For the CDR3, the DNA is TGCGCCAGCAGCTCGGCCTCGGGGCAGGGGGGAAAGCAGTACTTC. It yields the protein CASSSASGQGGKQYF.

V gene TRBV9 combines with J gene TRBJ2-3, with 7 bases matching TRBD2. The germline gives CDR1 SGDLS, CDR2 YYNGEE. The J segment lost 7 bases and the V segment lost 3 bases, leaving 20 bases of the junction unmatched. This CDR3 comprises 18 residues. The CDR3 sequence: CASSGEGIAVSTLNTQYF. CDR3 nucleotides: TGTGCCAGCAGCGGGGAGGGGATAGCGGTCTCTACTTTGAATACGCAGTATTTT.

The J gene is TRBJ2-7, the V gene TRBV7-8; D may be TRBD2 (5 bases). The CDR3 consists of 13 residues. The V end was cut by 0 bases, the J end by 6 bases, with 9 bases between. CDR1 and CDR2 (germline): SGHVS, FQNEAQ. CDR3 in amino acids: CASSLARRGEQYF. For the CDR3, the DNA is TGTGCCAGCAGCTTAGCGCGCCGGGGCGAGCAGTACTTC.

The chain recombines TRBV5-4 with TRBJ2-1; D call uncertain. The germline V gene encodes CDR1 SGHNT and CDR2 YYREEE (reference sequence). V was trimmed by 3 bases and J by 9 bases, leaving 13 bases between them. The CDR3 extends over 13 amino acids. CDR3 loop: CASSSSDRSEQFF. As DNA, the CDR3 is TGTGCCAGCAGCTCTTCAGACCGGAGTGAGCAGTTCTTC.